The next 25 T cell receptor beta chains were all read from a single sample in a study of neurological immune-mediated disorders. TCRdb ran MiXCR on the 5' RACE reads and lists one entry per CDR3 protein. This table holds 90,000 to 150,000 distinct CDR3 sequences, around 3% found once. The sequenced material came from PBMCs. The source of these receptors is a woman aged 30 to 39 with multiple sclerosis.

This clonotype was picked up many times. CDR3 coding DNA: TGTGCCAGCTCCGAGGGGGGGAGTTGGTACAATGAGCAGTTCTTC. Amino acid sequence: CASSEGGSWYNEQFF. The rearrangement links TRBV6-4 to TRBJ2-1, with D possibly matching TRBD2 (7 bases). CDR3 length: 15 amino acids. Trimming took 8 bases from V and 4 from J, leaving 18 bases between them. CDR1 MRHNA and CDR2 SNTAGT come from the germline V gene.

This clonotype was detected many times. Written as DNA, the CDR3 is TGCAGTGCTAGAGATCAGGGCTCCCCCCCGTCCAATGAGCAGTTCTTC. This encodes CSARDQGSPPSNEQFF. The chain is built from TRBV20-1 and TRBJ2-1; D may be TRBD1 (5 bases). CDR3 length equals 16 residues. With 0 bases removed from V and 6 bases from J, the gap between germline ends came to 18 bases. Germline lookup yields CDR1 DFQATT and CDR2 SNEGSKA (reference sequence).

As to this clonotype: It may be a read error: a sequence one base away is much more abundant. The chain couples TRBV7-9 to TRBJ1-6; 7 bases line up with TRBD1. CDR1 is SEHNR, CDR2 FQNEAQ, per germline (reference sequence). The CDR3 spans 15 residues. The CDR3 nucleotides read TGTGCCAGCAGCTTAGCGGGACAGTATAATTCACCCCTCTACTTT. Translation gives CASSLAGQYNSPLYF.

This clonotype has ten or more counts. The V call is TRBV30, the J call TRBJ1-1, with no clear D. Germline CDR1 is GTSNPN and CDR2 is SVGIG (reference sequence). The CDR3 has 12 amino acids. With 6 bases removed from V and 6 bases from J, the gap between germline ends came to 14 bases. The CDR3 DNA reads TGTGCCTGCCAAGACTCGGGTGCTGAAGCTTTCTTT. Protein sequence: CACQDSGAEAFF.

This clonotype was counted between two and nine times. A read error may explain this, as a much larger clone is one base away. The rearrangement joins TRBV6-2 or TRBV6-3 to TRBJ1-5, with D perhaps matching TRBD1 (5 bases). CDR3 length equals 14 residues. Germline CDR1 and CDR2: MNHEY and SVGEGT. The CDR3 DNA reads TGTGCCAGCAGAATCAGGGCGTTTCATCAGCACCAGCATTTT. This encodes CASRIRAFHQHQHF.

For this clonotype: It is likely a read error, because the conserved phenylalanine at the end of the CDR3 is missing. It is unclear where the CDR3 begins or ends on the DNA, so no DNA is shown, and the CDR3 is as TCRdb lists it. The V call is TRBV7-8, the J call TRBJ2-3; the D segment call TRBD2 is taken from the table without a DNA check. Germline V CDR1 and CDR2: SGHVS, FQNEAQ. The CDR3 extends over 14 residues, inclusive of both ends. The chain's CDR3 is CASSLTRSSGSPYN.

The sample holds many counts of this clonotype. The rearrangement links TRBV20-1 to TRBJ2-3, with D possibly being TRBD1 (6 bases). Trimming shortened V by 4 bases and J by 0 bases, and 14 bases separated the two germline ends. Germline V gene sequence: CDR1 DFQATT, CDR2 SNEGSKA (reference sequence). The CDR3 sequence is 15 residues long. The chain's CDR3 is CSAIQGTFSTDTQYF. The CDR3 coding sequence is TGCAGTGCTATTCAGGGGACCTTTAGCACAGATACGCAGTATTTT.

Ten or more counts support this clonotype. The chain couples TRBV12-3 or TRBV12-4 to TRBJ1-3; a weak D match, TRBD1 (5 bases). The CDR3 spans 15 residues. V lost 5 bases and J lost 0, with 11 bases in between. The CDR3 DNA sequence: TGTGCCAGCAGTCTAGGGACGTCCTCTGGAAACACCATATATTTT. Its translation is CASSLGTSSGNTIYF.

This clonotype was counted many times. The chain carries TRBV20-1 and TRBJ2-1; TRBD1 might be the D (5 bases). The V and J ends lost 2 bases and 2 bases respectively, with 7 bases between them. The CDR3 runs 13 residues. Germline V CDR1 and CDR2: DFQATT, SNEGSKA (reference sequence). The CDR3 reads CSARTGAYNEQFF. DNA of the CDR3: TGCAGTGCTAGAACAGGCGCCTACAATGAGCAGTTCTTC.

This clonotype came up many times. The genes are TRBV24-1 and TRBJ2-2; D not resolved. The V and J ends lost 1 base and 6 bases respectively, with 2 bases between them. Per the germline V gene, CDR1 is KGHDR and CDR2 is SFDVKD. The CDR3 runs 12 residues. The CDR3 nucleotides are TGTGCCACCAGTGATTTACCCGGGGAGCTGTTTTTT. It codes for CATSDLPGELFF.

In its sample, this clonotype was seen many times. This rearrangement joins TRBV6-5 to TRBJ1-6, with a weak D call TRBD1 (5 bases). The germline gives CDR1 MNHEY, CDR2 SVGAGI. The CDR3 sequence is 15 residues long. V was pared by 7 bases and J by 9 bases, with 19 bases between. CDR3 residues: CASTPVGGAGSPLHF. In DNA form, the CDR3 reads TGTGCCAGCACCCCCGTTGGAGGGGCCGGTTCACCCCTCCACTTT.

This clonotype has at least ten counts. The chain is built from TRBV12-3 or TRBV12-4 and TRBJ2-1; D may be TRBD1 or TRBD2 (5 bases each). CDR3 size: 14 residues. V was pared by 6 bases and J by 10 bases, with 19 bases between. CDR3 amino acids: CASSPRGRAGEQFF. CDR3 sequence (DNA): TGTGCCAGCAGCCCCCGGGGCAGGGCCGGAGAGCAGTTCTTC.

This clonotype has ten or more counts. The chain uses TRBV20-1 and TRBJ2-1, with D perhaps TRBD1 or TRBD2 (6 bases each). This CDR3 contains 14 residues. Germline assignment: CDR1 DFQATT and CDR2 SNEGSKA (reference sequence). Trimming shortened V by 6 bases and J by 8 bases, and 20 bases separated the two germline ends. The CDR3 region is CSATTAWGAHEQFF. The CDR3 nucleotides read TGCAGTGCCACGACGGCCTGGGGGGCTCATGAGCAGTTCTTC.

This clonotype was seen many times. The chain employs TRBV5-1 and TRBJ1-1; D is uncertain. Germline lookup yields CDR1 SGHRS and CDR2 YFSETQ. Deletions cut 0 bases from V and 4 bases from J, with 10 bases between. CDR3 length: 14 residues. In DNA form, the CDR3 reads TGCGCCAGCAGCTTGGACTCTACGGCCACTGAAGCTTTCTTT. Its translation: CASSLDSTATEAFF.

This clonotype appeared many times. The V call is TRBV6-1, the J call TRBJ1-1; D is unresolved. V dropped 5 bases and J dropped 6 bases, with 10 bases sitting between them. The CDR3 is 12 residues long. Germline V gene lookup returns CDR1 MNHNS and CDR2 SASEGT. In DNA form, the CDR3 reads TGTGCCAGCAGTTGGTATGGGGCTGAAGCTTTCTTT. It is translated as CASSWYGAEAFF.

This clonotype has at least ten counts. The V gene is TRBV20-1, the J gene TRBJ1-2; D is possibly TRBD1 (6 bases). The CDR3 length is 15 residues. V lost 6 bases to trimming and J lost 1 base, with 18 bases between them. CDR1 and CDR2 (germline): DFQATT, SNEGSKA (reference sequence). The CDR3 sequence is CSAPWSGGVNYGYTF. The CDR3 DNA reads as TGCAGTGCCCCCTGGTCGGGGGGCGTTAACTATGGCTACACCTTC.

This clonotype was picked up many times. The rearrangement joins TRBV27 to TRBJ1-2; maybe TRBD1 (5 bases). V lost 2 bases to trimming and J lost 1 base, with 23 bases between them. The CDR3 runs 19 residues. The germline gives CDR1 MNHEY, CDR2 SMNVEV (reference sequence). The CDR3 sequence: CASSLRGPAGPGINYGYTF. Written as DNA, the CDR3 is TGTGCCAGCAGTTTAAGGGGACCGGCAGGTCCCGGGATTAACTATGGCTACACCTTC.

As for this clonotype: One base away lies a much larger clone, so this may be a sequencing read error. The genes are TRBV6-2 or TRBV6-3 and TRBJ1-1; D remains ambiguous. The CDR3 consists of 14 residues. Per the germline V gene, CDR1 is MNHEY and CDR2 is SVGEGT. Written as DNA, the CDR3 is TGTGCCAGCAGTTACTCGGCCGCGAACACTCAAGCTTTCTTT. It yields the protein CASSYSAANTQAFF.

There are a few counts of this clonotype. The V gene is TRBV12-3 or TRBV12-4, the J gene TRBJ2-5, with D uncertain. Trimming took off 7 bases at V and 1 base at J, with 19 bases between the two ends. The CDR3 runs 16 residues. The CDR3 nucleotides read TGTGCCAGCACCGCCGGGCAGGCTTGGGGCCAAGAGACCCAGTACTTC. Its translation is CASTAGQAWGQETQYF.

This clonotype was detected many times. This chain joins TRBV10-2 and TRBJ2-1; 10 positions agree with TRBD2. Germline CDR1 WSHSY, CDR2 SAAADI. The CDR3 totals 16 residues. V dropped 3 bases and J dropped 3; count of bases not matched to a gene: 5. CDR3 nucleotide sequence: TGCGCCAGCAGTGACTACCCTAGCGGGGGCTACAATGAGCAGTTCTTC. This codes for CASSDYPSGGYNEQFF.

This clonotype was detected ten times or more. The chain has TRBV27 and TRBJ2-1; 11 positions match TRBD2. Germline V CDR1 and CDR2: MNHEY, SMNVEV (reference sequence). The CDR3 length is 16 residues. V gave up 7 bases and J gave up 7 bases; unmatched junction bases: 12. The CDR3 DNA reads as TGTGCCAGCACCGCCGGGACTAGCGGCCAGGGGAATGAGCAGTTCTTC. It translates to CASTAGTSGQGNEQFF.

The sample holds a few counts of this clonotype. A read error may explain this, as a much larger clone is one base away. The rearrangement joins TRBV20-1 to TRBJ1-1; maybe TRBD1 (5 bases). Germline loops: CDR1 DFQATT, CDR2 SNEGSKA (reference sequence). Trimming shortened V by 6 bases and J by 7 bases, and 15 bases separated the two germline ends. This CDR3 has 12 residues. The CDR3 loop is CSAGKGKVEAFF. The DNA for the CDR3 is TGCAGTGCGGGAAAGGGGAAAGTTGAAGCTTTCTTT.

On this clonotype: Relative to the germline gene, one junction end is altered; a read error may explain this. The rearrangement links TRBV12-3 or TRBV12-4 to TRBJ1-6, with D unresolved. The CDR3 has 13 residues. The CDR3 DNA sequence: TGTGCCAGCAGTTTTGGGATAGAGAAAACCCTCAACTTT. Translated, it gives CASSFGIEKTLNF.

This clonotype was detected ten times or more. The chain combines TRBV10-3 with TRBJ2-7, with D unresolved. The CDR3 extends over 14 amino acids. Germline V lookup: CDR1 ENHRY, CDR2 SYGVKD. Trimming stripped 9 bases from V and 1 base from J, with 16 bases between. In nucleotides, the CDR3 is TGTGCCATTAGAATGACGACAACATCCTACGAGCAGTACTTC. Its translation is CAIRMTTTSYEQYF.

This clonotype was seen repeatedly, ten times or more. V and J are TRBV27 and TRBJ1-1; possibly TRBD1 for D (6 bases). The germline V gene has CDR1 MNHEY and CDR2 SMNVEV (reference sequence). The CDR3 loop spans 17 amino acids. With 2 bases removed from V and 3 bases from J, the gap between germline ends came to 19 bases. The CDR3 sequence: CASSLKFYRVGDTEAFF. The CDR3 nucleotides are TGTGCCAGCAGTTTAAAGTTCTACAGGGTCGGCGACACTGAAGCTTTCTTT.